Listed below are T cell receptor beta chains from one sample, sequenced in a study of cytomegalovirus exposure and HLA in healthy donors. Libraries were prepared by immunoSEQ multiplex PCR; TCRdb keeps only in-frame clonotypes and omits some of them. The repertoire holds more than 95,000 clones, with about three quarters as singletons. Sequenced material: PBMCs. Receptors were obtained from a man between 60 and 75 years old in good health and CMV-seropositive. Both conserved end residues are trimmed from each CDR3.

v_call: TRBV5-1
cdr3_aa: ASSLQGTGELF

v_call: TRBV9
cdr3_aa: ASSATGTGVQPQH

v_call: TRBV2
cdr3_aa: ASLVGDYGYT

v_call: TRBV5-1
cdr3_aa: ASSPGLVQETQY

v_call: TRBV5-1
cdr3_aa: ASSLGEVGTEAF

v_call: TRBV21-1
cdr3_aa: ASSPLGSVWVTEAF

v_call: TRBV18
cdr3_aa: ASSPSGGSYEQY

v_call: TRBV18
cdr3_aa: ASSRRYQETQY

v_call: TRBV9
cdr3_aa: ASSVDRGHTEAF

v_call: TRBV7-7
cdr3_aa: ASSLGSGGTPGETQY

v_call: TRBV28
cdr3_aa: ASSNGQHYNYGYT

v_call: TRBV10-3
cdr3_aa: AIRERGGTDTQY

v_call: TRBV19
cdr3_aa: ASTPGPQDLFDYT

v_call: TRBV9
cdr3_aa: ASSGRRASGGKHIQY

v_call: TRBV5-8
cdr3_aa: ASSFGGASFSGNTIY

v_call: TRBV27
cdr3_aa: ASSLSNRGIRSYGYT

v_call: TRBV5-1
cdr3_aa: ASSMGQGPYGYT

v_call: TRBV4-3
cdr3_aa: ASSQATGGANTIY

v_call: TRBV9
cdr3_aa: ASSLDRGTYNEQF

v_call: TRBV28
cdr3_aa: ASSFDLGGANEKLF

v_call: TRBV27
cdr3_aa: ASSNEQGLSGNTIY

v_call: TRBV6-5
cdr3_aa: ASSAITGANTEAF

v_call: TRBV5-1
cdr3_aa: ASSPGTRGGEETQY

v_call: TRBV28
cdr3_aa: ASSLVSPFPTDTQY

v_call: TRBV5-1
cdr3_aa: ASSFTGGGYNEQF

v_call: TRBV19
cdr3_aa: ASSYRVNTEAF

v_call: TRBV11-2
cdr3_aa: ASSSQDRDDEQY

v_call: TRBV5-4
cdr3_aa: ASSLDEALYEQY

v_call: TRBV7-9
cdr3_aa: ASSLAGGIGEQY

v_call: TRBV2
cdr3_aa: ASGRVREGYT

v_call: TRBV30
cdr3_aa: ALGVTRRYEQY

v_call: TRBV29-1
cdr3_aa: SVAPGVEQY

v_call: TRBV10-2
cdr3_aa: ASNGYSNQPQH

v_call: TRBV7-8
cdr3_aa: ASSLVSGSTGELF

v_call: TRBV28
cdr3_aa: ASSVADRRTEAF

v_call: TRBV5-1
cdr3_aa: ASSPGLAGGPQETQY

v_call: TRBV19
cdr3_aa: ASRGADSNQPQH

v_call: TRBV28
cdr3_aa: ASSSPGLAASYEQY

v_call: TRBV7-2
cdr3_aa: ASSPTGLNNQPQH

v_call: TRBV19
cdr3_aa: ASSSTGRETQY

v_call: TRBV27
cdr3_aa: ASSLGVRGNTEAF

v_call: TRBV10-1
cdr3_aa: ASSSTGTGEQY

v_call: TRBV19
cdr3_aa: ASTSGTANTGELF

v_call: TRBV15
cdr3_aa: ATSRDIDREVSPLH

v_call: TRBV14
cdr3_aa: ASSQGGTGPGTDTQY

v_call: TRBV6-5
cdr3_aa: ASSTFPGYEQY

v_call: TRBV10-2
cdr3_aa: ASSPLTSGGADTQY

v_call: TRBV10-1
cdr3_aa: ASSYATGAEQY

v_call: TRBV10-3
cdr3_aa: AISGGQSEGYEQY

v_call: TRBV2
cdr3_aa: ASSVGQYEQY

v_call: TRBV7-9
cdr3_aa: ASTLSTGGHEKLF

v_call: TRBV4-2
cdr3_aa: ASSQWGGLGTTGNTIY